This T cell receptor (beta chain) derives from a study of shared clonotypes between healthy human individuals. Study-wide results and caveats: Donors were few, which limited the genetic and exposure-history diversity represented.

The method was immunoSEQ multiplex PCR; TCRdb's version includes in-frame clones alone and lacks a portion of them. Of hundreds of thousands of clones in the sample, around 96% were seen once. In the case of this clone: Its target is unknown.

CD45RO-negative, CCR7-selected cells formed the naive CD8 fraction, which excluded terminally differentiated effector memory CD45RA+ cells. Germline trimming cut 7 bases from V and 6 bases from J; bases unmatched to any gene: 12. Germline V CDR1 and CDR2: MDHEN, SYDVKM. The CDR3 length is 16 residues. This TCR was sampled from a woman aged 25 to 39 in good health. The sequencing input was naive CD8+ T cells sorted from blood. The rearrangement joins TRBV28 to TRBJ2-2, with TRBD2 matching 9 bases. The CDR3 sequence: CASTDSGSSKSGELFF. The CDR3 nucleotides are TGTGCCAGCACAGATAGCGGGAGTAGTAAGTCCGGGGAGCTGTTTTTT.